The rows below give T cell receptor beta chains drawn from one sample of a study of T cell responses to AZD1222 COVID-19 vaccine. Assay: immunoSEQ multiplex PCR; the TCRdb copy retains only in-frame clones and omits some. The table records under 200,000 clones, approximately 94% of them present only once. The specimen was peripheral blood, collected on day 0 of AZD1222 vaccination. These receptors came from an adult in good health. CDR3s include the opening cysteine and the closing phenylalanine or tryptophan. A D gene is named only where the DNA matches it firmly. Clone size is shown for a subset of rows, as once, few, many or a class of expanded clone.

15 | TRBJ1-2 | TRBV5-1 | - | - | TGCGCCAGCAGCTTGCGGATGCGGGGGCAAGATGGCTACACCTTC | CASSLRMRGQDGYTF
15 | TRBJ2-2 | TRBV5-1 | - | - | TGCGCCAGCACTCCTCGACCTCGGGACACCGGGGAGCTGTTTTTT | CASTPRPRDTGELFF
15 | TRBJ1-2 | TRBV14 | once | TRBD1 | TGTGCCAGCAGCCAAGCGGACAGGGGCCACTATGGCTACACCTTC | CASSQADRGHYGYTF
15 | TRBJ2-3 | TRBV19 | - | - | TGTGCCAGTAGTATTTCGCCAGGGACCGCAGATACGCAGTATTTT | CASSISPGTADTQYF
13 | TRBJ2-5 | TRBV2 | - | TRBD2 | TGTGCCAGCAGTCCCGGGACTACAGAGACCCAGTACTTC | CASSPGTTETQYF
15 | TRBJ2-3 | TRBV27 | few | - | TGTGCCAGCAGTTTAGCATTTCCTAGCACAGATACGCAGTATTTT | CASSLAFPSTDTQYF
15 | TRBJ1-1 | TRBV18 | - | TRBD1 | TGTGCCAGCTCACCCAGAAGGGGGCTCCACACTGAAGCTTTCTTT | CASSPRRGLHTEAFF
14 | TRBJ1-4 | TRBV12-5 | - | TRBD1 | TGTGCTAGTGGTTGTGGACAGGCGAATGAAAAACTGTTTTTT | CASGCGQANEKLFF
14 | TRBJ1-5 | TRBV30 | - | - | TGTGCCTGGAGCGTACGGTCGGGAAATCAGCCCCAGCATTTT | CAWSVRSGNQPQHF
14 | TRBJ1-1 | TRBV2 | - | - | TGTGCCAGCAGCCGGAGGGTAACCAGCGATGAAGCTTTCTTT | CASSRRVTSDEAFF
15 | TRBJ2-1 | TRBV7-8 | once | - | TGTGCCAGCAGCCCCTACACCTTCTCCTACAATGAGCAGTTCTTC | CASSPYTFSYNEQFF
15 | TRBJ2-7 | TRBV5-4 | - | TRBD1 | TGTGCCAGCAGCTCCCCCGGACAGGGGGCCCACGAGCAGTACTTC | CASSSPGQGAHEQYF
11 | TRBJ2-2 | TRBV5-4 | - | - | TGTGCCAGCAGCATCACCGGGGAGCTGTTTTTT | CASSITGELFF
14 | TRBJ2-2 | TRBV24-1 | - | - | TGTGCCGTCGAAAGAACTAGCAACACCGGGGAGCTGTTTTTT | CAVERTSNTGELFF
13 | TRBJ1-2 | TRBV28 | - | - | TGTGCCAGCAGTTTTACAGGGCTCTATGGCTACACCTTC | CASSFTGLYGYTF
16 | TRBJ1-4 | TRBV18 | - | - | TGTGCCAGCTCACCCCTGCCAGGGGCCGGTAATGAAAAACTGTTTTTT | CASSPLPGAGNEKLFF
13 | TRBJ1-2 | TRBV27 | - | - | TGTGCCGTTAGCCTGGGCCGAGAATATGGCTACACCTTC | CAVSLGREYGYTF
14 | TRBJ2-2 | TRBV2 | - | - | TGTGCCAGCGGCGGAATGGTAGGCACCGGGGAGCTGTTTTTT | CASGGMVGTGELFF
13 | TRBJ2-1 | TRBV4-1 | - | - | TGCGCCAGCAGCCAACATTTAGCGGCTGAGCAGTTCTTC | CASSQHLAAEQFF
15 | TRBJ2-7 | TRBV19 | once | TRBD1 | TGTGCCAGTAGTATCCCGGGACAGGGAAACTACGAGCAGTACTTC | CASSIPGQGNYEQYF
16 | TRBJ1-4 | TRBV5-1 | once | - | TGCGCCAGCAGCCCCGAACAGGGCCACCGAAATGAAAAACTGTTTTTT | CASSPEQGHRNEKLFF
17 | TRBJ2-7 | TRBV7-2 | - | - | TGTGCCAGCAGCTTAGCGGGCACAGGGCTCCTCACCTACGAGCAGTACTTC | CASSLAGTGLLTYEQYF
12 | TRBJ2-7 | TRBV9 | many | TRBD2 | TGTGCCTCCGGGGAGGGTAACCACGAGCAGTACTTC | CASGEGNHEQYF
10 | TRBJ1-1 | TRBV9 | - | - | TGTGCCAGCAGCCCGAGGGAAGCTTTCTTT | CASSPREAFF
13 | TRBJ2-3 | TRBV3-1/TRBV3-2 | - | - | TGTGCCAGCAGCCGCCAGAGAGCAGATACGCAGTATTTT | CASSRQRADTQYF
13 | TRBJ2-1 | TRBV7-9 | - | - | TGTGCCAGCAGCTCGTATCAGGGAGATGAGCAGTTCTTC | CASSSYQGDEQFF
16 | TRBJ2-2 | TRBV24-1 | - | - | TGTGCCACCAGTGATTTCCTCCGCCCCAACACCGGGGAGCTGTTTTTT | CATSDFLRPNTGELFF
16 | TRBJ1-5 | TRBV24-1 | - | TRBD1 | TGTGCCACCAGTGATTTGGACAGGGAACTCAATCAGCCCCAGCATTTT | CATSDLDRELNQPQHF
13 | TRBJ2-7 | TRBV18 | - | - | TGTGCCAGCTCACCACCGACCGAGCACGAGCAGTACTTC | CASSPPTEHEQYF
14 | TRBJ2-2 | TRBV3-1/TRBV3-2 | - | - | TGTGCCAGCAGCCAAGATCCCCACTCCGGGGAGCTGTTTTTT | CASSQDPHSGELFF
17 | TRBJ2-2 | TRBV11-2 | - | - | TGTGCCAGCAGACCAGGGGGCGGGGGAACGAACACCGGGGAGCTGTTTTTT | CASRPGGGGTNTGELFF
14 | TRBJ1-5 | TRBV27 | - | TRBD1 | TGTGCCAGCAGTTTACAGGGGGCCGGGGAGCCCCAGCATTTT | CASSLQGAGEPQHF
13 | TRBJ2-7 | TRBV11-2 | - | TRBD1 | TGTGCCAGCACCAGACAGGGAAACCACGAGCAGTACTTC | CASTRQGNHEQYF
13 | TRBJ2-1 | TRBV5-4 | - | - | TGTGCCAGCAGCTTGGAGGGCCCCAATGAGCAGTTCTTC | CASSLEGPNEQFF
17 | TRBJ1-4 | TRBV4-3 | - | - | TGCGCCAGCAGCCAAGATTCCCCCCAGGGAAATAATGAAAAACTGTTTTTT | CASSQDSPQGNNEKLFF
15 | TRBJ1-3 | TRBV7-9 | - | TRBD1 | TGTGCCAGCAGCTCGATCGGGACAGGGAGAAACACCATATATTTT | CASSSIGTGRNTIYF
15 | TRBJ2-7 | TRBV11-2 | - | - | TGTGCCAGCAGCTTAGGTCCGGGGGTCAGCTACGAGCAGTACTTC | CASSLGPGVSYEQYF
14 | TRBJ1-1 | TRBV28 | - | TRBD1 | TGTGCCAGCAGGTCGGGACAGGGGTCCACTGAAGCTTTCTTT | CASRSGQGSTEAFF
14 | TRBJ2-7 | TRBV11-2 | - | - | TGTGCCAGCAGCTCCGGGACGGCCCTCTACGAGCAGTACTTC | CASSSGTALYEQYF
15 | TRBJ2-3 | TRBV10-3 | - | - | TGTGCCATCAGTGAGAGGGGGGCCGACACAGATACGCAGTATTTT | CAISERGADTDTQYF
16 | TRBJ2-1 | TRBV4-2 | - | TRBD2 | TGTGCCAGCAGCTCCCACCCAAGACTAGCGAACCATGAGCAGTTCTTC | CASSSHPRLANHEQFF
14 | TRBJ1-1 | TRBV11-1 | - | - | TGTGCCAGCAGCGTCGCTCAGGGGTGGACTGAAGCTTTCTTT | CASSVAQGWTEAFF
15 | TRBJ1-2 | TRBV6-5 | - | - | TGTGCCAGCAGTCCCGTCCTCCGCGGGGAGTATGGCTACACCTTC | CASSPVLRGEYGYTF
12 | TRBJ1-2 | TRBV6-5 | - | - | TGTGCCAGTTCCGGCAACTACTATGGCTACACCTTC | CASSGNYYGYTF
15 | TRBJ2-7 | TRBV7-2 | - | TRBD2 | TGTGCCAGCAGCCCCTACGGGACTAGCGAGTACGAGCAGTACTTC | CASSPYGTSEYEQYF
18 | TRBJ1-3 | TRBV28 | - | - | TGTGCCAGCAGTTTTCCCTCGGGATGGGGGGAGTCAGGAAACACCATATATTTT | CASSFPSGWGESGNTIYF
15 | TRBJ1-5 | TRBV5-1 | - | - | TGCGCCAGCAGCTTGGACGGATATAGCAATCAGCCCCAGCATTTT | CASSLDGYSNQPQHF
13 | TRBJ2-2 | TRBV7-2 | - | - | TGTGCCAGCAGCCCACGACCGGACGGGGAGCTGTTTTTT | CASSPRPDGELFF
14 | TRBJ1-3 | TRBV6-5 | - | - | TGTGCCAGCAGTTCGGCCAGCTCTGGAAACACCATATATTTT | CASSSASSGNTIYF
16 | TRBJ2-3 | TRBV28 | - | TRBD2 | TGTGCCAGCAGTTTATCGGGACTAGCGGTCACAGATACGCAGTATTTT | CASSLSGLAVTDTQYF
15 | TRBJ1-4 | TRBV15 | - | TRBD1 | TGTGCCACCAGCAGAGAGACAGGGACTAATGAAAAACTGTTTTTT | CATSRETGTNEKLFF
15 | TRBJ1-4 | TRBV5-1 | - | TRBD1 | TGCGCCAGCAGCTTGGGGGACAGGGACGCCGAAAAACTGTTTTTT | CASSLGDRDAEKLFF
15 | TRBJ2-7 | TRBV24-1 | - | TRBD1 | TGTGCCACCAGTGATTCGAACAGGGGGCGCGACGAGCAGTACTTC | CATSDSNRGRDEQYF
13 | TRBJ2-1 | TRBV29-1 | - | - | TGCAGCGGGGGAGGGGGCGCCAACAATGAGCAGTTCTTC | CSGGGGANNEQFF
14 | TRBJ2-1 | TRBV6-6 | - | - | TGTGCCAGCAGGCACCCAGGGGAAAGGACGGAGCAGTTCTTC | CASRHPGERTEQFF